The rows below give T cell receptor beta chains drawn from one sample of a study of blood T cell repertoires in COVID-19. Profiled with immunoSEQ multiplex PCR; TCRdb holds only in-frame clones, not every one. The repertoire holds fewer than 40,000 clones, with roughly nine tenths as singletons. The sample was peripheral blood. These receptors were taken from a human donor in a cohort sampled during active COVID-19. The CDR3 runs from the conserved cysteine through the conserved F or W. A D gene is named only where the DNA matches it firmly.

D gene	V gene	J gene	CDR3 protein
.	TRBV20-1	TRBJ2-1	CSANPGQQQFF
TRBD2	TRBV5-1	TRBJ2-1	CASSLGAGVYNEQFF
.	TRBV4-2	TRBJ1-1	CASSQDGQKNTEAFF
.	TRBV27	TRBJ1-5	CASSFRGGNQPQHF
TRBD2	TRBV9	TRBJ2-1	CASSVGLAGSSYNEQFF
TRBD1	TRBV14	TRBJ2-4	CASSLTGAGNIQYF
.	TRBV19	TRBJ2-7	CASSIGTVGSYEQYF
.	TRBV30	TRBJ1-1	CAWSGGEVEAFF
.	TRBV5-4	TRBJ2-1	CASSPGQIGVNEQFF
.	TRBV6-5	TRBJ2-5	CASSPGFEETQYF
.	TRBV5-8	TRBJ2-3	CASSLEGRGADTQYF
.	TRBV2	TRBJ2-1	CASSEGSSYNEQFF
.	TRBV30	TRBJ2-3	CAWGDTRQYTDTQYF
.	TRBV27	TRBJ2-1	CASSSTSNEQFF
.	TRBV29-1	TRBJ1-2	CSVEGFVRGGPEGYTF
TRBD1	TRBV4-3	TRBJ2-1	CASSQGFGTGTYNEQFF
.	TRBV28	TRBJ1-5	CASSPPDRYQPQHF
.	TRBV7-9	TRBJ1-2	CASSLNLQHGYTF
.	TRBV30	TRBJ1-5	CAWSEQGNQPQHF
TRBD2	TRBV5-4	TRBJ2-7	CASSLAVAGGPGEQYF
.	TRBV6-5	TRBJ2-4	CASPWTDKNIQYF
.	TRBV6-2/TRBV6-3	TRBJ2-7	CASSPSGGSYEQYF
.	TRBV5-6	TRBJ1-1	CASSLFSGANTEAFF
.	TRBV6-5	TRBJ2-6	CARWTASSGANVLTF
.	TRBV3-1/TRBV3-2	TRBJ2-7	CASSQSYEQYF
TRBD1	TRBV7-9	TRBJ2-7	CASSLPGQGAEQYF
.	TRBV7-6	TRBJ2-6	CASSTPGANVLTF
.	TRBV6-5	TRBJ2-3	CASSYELEVSTDTQYF
.	TRBV15	TRBJ1-5	CATSRGGDQPQHF
.	TRBV11-2	TRBJ1-2	CASSLDRGNAF
.	TRBV27	TRBJ1-2	CASSLSGAPNYGYTF
TRBD1	TRBV27	TRBJ2-1	CASSDRGPVNEQFF
.	TRBV30	TRBJ2-2	CAWKLFLNGELFF
.	TRBV19	TRBJ1-5	CASSVQKNQPQHF
.	TRBV6-2/TRBV6-3	TRBJ2-1	CASSYSLGTLGNEQFF
.	TRBV18	TRBJ1-1	CASSPPRDNLNTEAFF
.	TRBV7-3	TRBJ2-2	CASSRGRNTGELFF
.	TRBV19	TRBJ1-4	CASSTGLNNEKLFF
TRBD2	TRBV30	TRBJ2-7	CAWSSTTSIVYEQYF
TRBD1	TRBV27	TRBJ2-1	CASQGVGTYNEQFF
.	TRBV27	TRBJ1-1	CASSLFQGSKEAFF
TRBD1	TRBV19	TRBJ1-5	CASSIAPIQGYSNQPQHF
TRBD1	TRBV6-5	TRBJ1-1	CASTGQPRMNTEAFF
TRBD1	TRBV18	TRBJ2-5	CASSPSPSRGLGETQYF
TRBD1	TRBV6-6	TRBJ2-3	CASSSDRGGADTQYF